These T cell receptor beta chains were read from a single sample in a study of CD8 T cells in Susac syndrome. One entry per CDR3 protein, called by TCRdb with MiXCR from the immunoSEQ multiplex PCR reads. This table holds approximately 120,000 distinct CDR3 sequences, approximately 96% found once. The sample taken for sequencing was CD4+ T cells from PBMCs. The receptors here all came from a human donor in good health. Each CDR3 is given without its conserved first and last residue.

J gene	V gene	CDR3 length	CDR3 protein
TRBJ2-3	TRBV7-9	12	ASSQILSTDTQY
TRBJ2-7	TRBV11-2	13	ASSLEVARAYEQY
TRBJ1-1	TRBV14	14	ASSQVNHPANTEAF
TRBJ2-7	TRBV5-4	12	ASSATSDSYEQY
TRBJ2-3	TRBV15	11	ATSTGTADTQY
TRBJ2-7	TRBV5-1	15	ASSLASGAGKVDEQY
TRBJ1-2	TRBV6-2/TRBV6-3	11	ASSGGINYGYT
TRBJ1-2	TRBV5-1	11	ASSFGAGDGYT
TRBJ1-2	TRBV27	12	ASRASRDRGGYT
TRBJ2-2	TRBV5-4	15	ASSAHPSGSASGELF
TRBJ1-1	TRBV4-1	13	ASSSLTGRRTEAF
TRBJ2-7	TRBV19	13	ASSTRQGGPYEQY
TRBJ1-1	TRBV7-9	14	ASSSGTGGRGTEAF
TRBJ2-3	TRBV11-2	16	ASSPGTSGRARADTQY
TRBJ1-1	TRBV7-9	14	ASSLRLGPGTTEAF
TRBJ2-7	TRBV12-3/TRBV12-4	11	ASSMSQGAEQY
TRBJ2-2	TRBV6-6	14	ASTPVGAGGTGELF
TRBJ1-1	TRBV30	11	AWSVQQGARAF
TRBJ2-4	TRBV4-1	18	ASSQDFGGRASVAKNIQY
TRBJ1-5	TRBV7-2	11	ASSRSSNQPQH
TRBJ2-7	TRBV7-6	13	ASSRSGLGVHEQY
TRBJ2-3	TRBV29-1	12	SAAPGTPADTQY
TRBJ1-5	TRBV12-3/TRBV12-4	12	ASSLGQGVGTQH
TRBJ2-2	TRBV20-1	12	SARDGTYTGELF
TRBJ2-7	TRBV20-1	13	SAATRGTAVSEQY
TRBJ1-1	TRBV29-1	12	SARERGLESEAF
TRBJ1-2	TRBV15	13	ATSRDIGQNYGYT
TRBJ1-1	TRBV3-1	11	ASSPRSTGRAF
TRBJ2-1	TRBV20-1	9	SARVGWEQF
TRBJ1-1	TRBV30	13	AWDDQGAMNTEAF
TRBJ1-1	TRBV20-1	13	SAARPGTGDTEAF
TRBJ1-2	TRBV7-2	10	ASSVSGYGYT
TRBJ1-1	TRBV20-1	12	SASGPGMNTEAF
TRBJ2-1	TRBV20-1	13	SAGGRRGSYNEQF
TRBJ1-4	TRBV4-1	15	ASSQRDRAFRTEKLF
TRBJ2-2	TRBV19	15	ASSIKIGTGDTGELF
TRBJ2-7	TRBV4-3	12	ASSQDYRGVMQY
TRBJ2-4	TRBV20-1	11	SARGQGANIQY
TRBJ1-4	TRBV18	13	ASSPQTTTNEKLF
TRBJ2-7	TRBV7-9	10	ASSSGTYEQY
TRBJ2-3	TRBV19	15	ASSIRGQGGATDTQY
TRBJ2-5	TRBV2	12	ASRRTGGQETQY
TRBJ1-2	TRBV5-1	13	ASSLAGQGVYGYT
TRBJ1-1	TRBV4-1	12	ASSQVRLNTEAF
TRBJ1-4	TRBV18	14	ASSRRDGSTNEKLF
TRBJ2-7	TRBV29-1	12	SVGGGGYRYEQY
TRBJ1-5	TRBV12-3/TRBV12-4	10	ASSYPYQPQH
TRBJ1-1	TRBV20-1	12	SASFAGMNTEAF
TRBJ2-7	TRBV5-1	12	ASSRTSENYEQY
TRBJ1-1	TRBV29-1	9	SVGGGTEAF